This T cell receptor (beta chain) derives from a study of blood T cells in healthy people across ages. General observations from the study: The long-lived group displayed more naive CD4+ cells, plus higher diversity, than the aged donors did. Estimates of total diversity, which came from one million sequenced T cells, were considered to be underestimates.

Primed by a sample-barcoded 5' primer and a J-beta primer mix, a second PCR proceeded for about 6 to 12 cycles. TCRdb reprocessed the 5' RACE reads with MiXCR, giving one entry per CDR3 protein. The sample contains more than 1,400,000 distinct CDR3 sequences, approximately 42% of which appear only once. The CDR3 extends over 15 amino acids. Germline V gene data show CDR1 as MNHEY and CDR2 as SVGEGT. V lost 2 bases and J 2 bases, leaving 7 bases between the germline ends. Remarks on this clonotype: Its cognate antigen is unknown.

Drawn from each donor were approximately 9.2 milliliters of peripheral blood. The TCR was taken from a woman under 30 in good health. What was sequenced was blood. The genes are TRBV6-2 or TRBV6-3 and TRBJ1-6; a weak D match, TRBD1 (5 bases). CDR3 nucleotides: TGTGCCAGCAGTTACGCGGGGGCCTATAATTCACCCCTCCACTTT. This translates into CASSYAGAYNSPLHF.